These 11 T cell receptor beta chains came from one sample sequenced in a study of blood T cell repertoires in COVID-19. Measured with immunoSEQ multiplex PCR; TCRdb has only the in-frame clones, and not every one. The sample consists of around 190,000 clones, about 89% of them appearing once. The sequenced sample consisted of peripheral blood. These receptors were obtained from a man aged 18 to 35 who had recovered from COVID-19.

The J gene is TRBJ2-7, the V gene TRBV19, with 9 bases that match TRBD2. In germline, CDR1 is LNHDA, CDR2 SQIVND (reference sequence). Trimming at V came to 6 bases and at J to 5 bases, leaving 20 bases not matched to a gene. CDR3 length: 18 amino acids. The CDR3 DNA reads as TGTGCCAGTAGCAACAGGGATGGTCGGGCGGGAGGGACCAACGAGCAGTACTTC. This encodes CASSNRDGRAGGTNEQYF.

The V and J genes are TRBV5-1 and TRBJ1-5; 7 nucleotides line up with TRBD1. With V trimmed by 0 bases and J by 7 bases, 4 bases remained unmatched. Germline values: CDR1 SGHRS, CDR2 YFSETQ. CDR3 length: 14 residues. The DNA of the CDR3 is TGCGCCAGCAGCTTGGAAGGGGGCGGCCAGCCCCAGCATTTT. Its protein product is CASSLEGGGQPQHF.

The rearrangement joins TRBV3-1 (or the pseudogene TRBV3-2) to TRBJ2-3; TRBD2 matches 12 bases. This CDR3 region has 15 residues. J gave up 1 base and V 8 bases, and 4 bases lay outside the gene matches. Per germline, CDR1 LGHDT and CDR2 YNNKEL (reference sequence). CDR3 in DNA: TGTGCCAGCCAAGGACTAGCGGGACGCACAGATACGCAGTATTTT. Residues: CASQGLAGRTDTQYF.

The sample holds a few counts of this clone. This chain connects TRBV6-5 to TRBJ2-7, with a weak D call TRBD1 (5 bases). This CDR3 contains 14 residues. The germline V gene has CDR1 MNHEY and CDR2 SVGAGI. Trimming removed 6 bases at V and 3 bases at J, with 15 bases between. The CDR3 reads CASSPSRVGYEQYF. The CDR3 DNA sequence: TGTGCCAGCAGCCCCAGCAGGGTAGGCTACGAGCAGTACTTC.

This clone showed up just once. The chain has TRBV28 and TRBJ2-3; 12 bases are a match to TRBD2. Germline-derived CDR1 and CDR2 are MDHEN and SYDVKM. The CDR3 contains 16 residues. Trimming at V came to 2 bases and at J to 9 bases, leaving 9 bases not matched to a gene. The CDR3 bases are TGTGCCAGCAGTTTAGGACTAGCGGGGCCCGGTGAAACGCAGTATTTT. Amino acids: CASSLGLAGPGETQYF.

The chain employs TRBV7-8 and TRBJ1-3, with 10 bases identical to TRBD1. Germline CDR1 reads SGHVS; CDR2 reads FQNEAQ. V gave up 0 bases and J gave up 2 bases; unmatched junction bases: 1. CDR3 length: 16 amino acids. In DNA, the CDR3 is TGTGCCAGCAGCTTAGCGGACAGGGGGACTGGAAACACCATATATTTT. This codes for CASSLADRGTGNTIYF.

V usage is TRBV15 and J usage is TRBJ1-1; D may be TRBD1 (6 bases). The CDR3 runs to 16 residues. The V end lost 4 bases, the J end lost 4 bases, and 19 bases lay between the germline ends. Germline V gives CDR1 LNHNV, CDR2 YYDKDF (reference sequence). CDR3 coding DNA: TGTGCCACCAGCACTCCGGGACATCTACTAGGCACTGAAGCTTTCTTT. This gives the protein CATSTPGHLLGTEAFF.

The genes are TRBV2 and TRBJ1-2; D perhaps matches TRBD1 (5 bases). CDR3 length equals 12 residues. V was pared by 6 bases and J by 5 bases, with 10 bases between. Germline values: CDR1 SNHLY, CDR2 FYNNEI. CDR3 DNA: TGTGCCAGCAGGGGGACTGAGTATGGCTACACCTTC. It specifies CASRGTEYGYTF.

For the CDR3, the DNA is TGTGCCAGCGGTGTCGACTTCGATACGCAGTATTTT. It yields the protein CASGVDFDTQYF. The V and J genes are TRBV12-3 or TRBV12-4 and TRBJ2-3; the D is unclear. This CDR3 spans 12 amino acids. The germline V and J ends were trimmed by 8 bases and 6 bases, with 12 bases remaining between them.

This clone was found once. V is TRBV7-2 and J is TRBJ2-7, with TRBD1 matching 7 bases. The length of the CDR3 is 15 residues. CDR1 and CDR2 (germline): SGHTA, FQGNSA. The V and J ends lost 1 base and 1 base, in that order; junction bases with no gene match: 4. In DNA, the CDR3 is TGTGCCAGCAGCTTAGGAGGGACAGCGTCCTACGAGCAGTACTTC. Protein: CASSLGGTASYEQYF.

V and J are TRBV4-1 and TRBJ2-1, with D possibly being TRBD2 (6 bases). Trimming took off 0 bases at V and 6 bases at J, with 12 bases between the two ends. The CDR3 length is 15 residues. CDR1 is MGHRA, CDR2 YSYEKL, per germline. The CDR3 reads CASSQDRGLLNEQFF. In DNA form, the CDR3 reads TGCGCCAGCAGCCAAGATAGGGGACTTCTCAATGAGCAGTTCTTC.